Each of the 19 T cell receptor beta chains below was sequenced from the same sample in a study of T cells in Graves' hyperthyroidism and ophthalmopathy. TCR beta CDR3 regions were amplified from RNA transcripts. The HTBI primer set was used in a first-round RT-PCR of the TCR CDR3. One entry per CDR3 protein, called by TCRdb with MiXCR from the multiplex PCR reads. The data show about 590,000 distinct CDR3 sequences, approximately 15% seen once. Input material: blood. The receptor source for this set is a woman in her twenties or thirties with Graves' hyperthyroidism.

Comment on this clonotype: This may stem from a read error, because a much larger clone lies one nucleotide away. The V and J genes are TRBV30 and TRBJ2-1; D uncertain. The CDR3 extends over 15 amino acids. The germline gives CDR1 GTSNPN, CDR2 SVGIG (reference sequence). The chain's CDR3 is CAWSFGAVVFNEQLF. DNA for the CDR3: TGTGCCTGGAGTTTCGGTGCTGTCGTATTTAATGAGCAGCTCTTC.

This clonotype was seen at least ten times. V usage is TRBV28 and J usage is TRBJ2-3; tentatively, D is TRBD2 (6 bases). The length of the CDR3 is 15 residues. CDR1 and CDR2 (germline): MDHEN, SYDVKM. The V and J ends lost 2 bases and 5 bases respectively, with 14 bases between them. In DNA, the CDR3 is TGTGCCAGCAGTTTAAGCCCGGGAGTGGAAGATACGCAGTATTTT. The encoded protein is CASSLSPGVEDTQYF.

This clonotype was detected many times. The gene calls are TRBV7-2 and TRBJ2-7; D gene unclear. CDR1 is SGHTA and CDR2 is FQGNSA in the germline V gene. Trimming took 4 bases from V and 3 from J, leaving 7 bases between them. The CDR3 runs 12 residues. The CDR3 nucleotides read TGTGCCAGCAGCTCGATGTACTACGAGCAGTACTTC. It encodes CASSSMYYEQYF.

This clonotype was picked up many times. The gene calls are TRBV2 and TRBJ2-1; TRBD1 agrees at 7 bases. With 4 bases clipped from V and 10 bases from J, the junction kept 7 bases outside the gene matches. The CDR3 extends over 13 amino acids. Per the germline V gene, CDR1 is SNHLY and CDR2 is FYNNEI. In DNA, the CDR3 is TGTGCCAGCAGTGGCGACCAAGGGGGCGAGCAGTTCTTC. Its protein is CASSGDQGGEQFF. The entire variable domain, with the rest obtained from reference TRBV2 and TRBJ2-1, is as follows: EPEVTQTPSHQVTQMGQEVILRCVPISNHLYFYWYRQILGQKVEFLVSFYNNEISEKSEIFDDQFSVERPDGSNFTLKIRSTKLEDSAMYFCASSGDQGGEQFFGPGTRLTVL.

The sample holds a few counts of this clonotype. This sequence joins TRBV18 and TRBJ1-2; a weak D match, TRBD1 (6 bases). CDR3 size: 18 residues. The V end was cut by 2 bases, the J end by 4 bases, with 23 bases between. Per the germline V gene, CDR1 is KGHSH and CDR2 is LQKENI. The CDR3 DNA sequence: TGTGCCAGCTCACCATATCAGGCGGGGGCGACGTCCAGCTATGGCTACACCTTC. Translating gives CASSPYQAGATSSYGYTF.

The gene calls are TRBV11-2 and TRBJ1-1; D gene ambiguous. V lost 8 bases and J lost 6, with 16 bases in between. Germline V lookup: CDR1 SGHAT, CDR2 FQNNGV. CDR3 length: 13 residues. The CDR3 DNA is TGTGCCAGCCTCGAATCTGCTCCAGCTGAAGCTTTCTTT. As protein: CASLESAPAEAFF.

In its sample, this clonotype was seen many times. The chain couples TRBV7-9 to TRBJ2-1, with 10 bases that match TRBD2. The germline gives CDR1 SEHNR, CDR2 FQNEAQ (reference sequence). Germline trimming cut 5 bases from V and 7 bases from J; bases unmatched to any gene: 20. This CDR3 spans 19 amino acids. In DNA, the CDR3 is TGTGCCAGCAGCCCGCGACCGTTCCTAGCGGGAGAGGGTAAAAATGAGCAGTTCTTC. Its protein is CASSPRPFLAGEGKNEQFF.

This clonotype appeared many times. V gene TRBV7-2 combines with J gene TRBJ2-3, with D possibly called TRBD1 or TRBD2 (5 bases each). Germline CDR1 is SGHTA and CDR2 is FQGNSA. This CDR3 contains 15 residues. The germline V and J ends were trimmed by 6 bases and 0 bases, with 13 bases remaining between them. CDR3 residues: CASSRDRSSTDTQYF. The CDR3 nucleotides are TGTGCCAGCAGTCGGGACCGATCTAGCACAGATACGCAGTATTTT.

This clonotype was seen ten or more times. CDR3 bases: TGTGCCTGGAGCCTCGTGGGGGGGTACGAGCAGTACTTC. Its translation is CAWSLVGGYEQYF. The rearrangement joins TRBV30 to TRBJ2-7; 7 bases map to TRBD2. Germline assignment: CDR1 GTSNPN and CDR2 SVGIG (reference sequence). The CDR3 sequence is 13 residues long. V gave up 3 bases and J gave up 4 bases; unmatched junction bases: 6.

Many counts were recorded for this clonotype. CDR3: CSARLRVPPHEQYF. The CDR3 nucleotides read TGCAGCGCCAGGTTGAGGGTCCCCCCTCACGAGCAGTACTTC. V and J are TRBV29-1 and TRBJ2-7; D possibly corresponds to TRBD2 (5 bases). From germline, CDR1 is SQVTM and CDR2 ANQGSEA. V lost 7 bases to trimming and J lost 5 bases, with 21 bases between them. This CDR3 comprises 14 residues.

This clonotype has a count of ten or more. The rearrangement uses TRBV24-1 and TRBJ2-7; unclear D gene. Germline CDR1 is KGHDR and CDR2 is SFDVKD. V was trimmed by 0 bases and J by 0 bases, leaving 8 bases between them. The CDR3 extends over 15 amino acids. CDR3 sequence: CATSDLRGNSYEQYF. In DNA, the CDR3 is TGTGCCACCAGTGATTTGAGAGGAAACTCCTACGAGCAGTACTTC.

This clonotype was observed many times. The chain has TRBV11-2 and TRBJ2-7; 10 bases align to TRBD2. This CDR3 is built from 17 residues. V trimming: 1 base; J trimming: 0 bases; junction bases outside the gene matches: 6. The germline V gene has CDR1 SGHAT and CDR2 FQNNGV. The CDR3 loop reads CASSLAPTSGISYEQYF. In DNA form, the CDR3 reads TGTGCCAGCAGCTTAGCCCCCACTAGCGGGATCTCCTACGAGCAGTACTTC.

This clonotype was seen repeatedly, ten times or more. The rearrangement links TRBV2 to TRBJ2-5, with no clear D. CDR1 and CDR2 from the germline V gene are SNHLY and FYNNEI. This CDR3 has 8 residues. The V end lost 11 bases, the J end lost 4 bases, and 2 bases lay between the germline ends. CDR3 in amino acids: CAPETQYF. The DNA of the CDR3 is TGTGCCCCAGAGACCCAGTACTTC.

The chain links TRBV19 to TRBJ2-1; 9 positions agree with TRBD1. V lost 4 bases, J lost 4 bases, and 5 bases stayed unmatched. The CDR3 runs 15 residues. Germline-derived CDR1 and CDR2 are LNHDA and SQIVND (reference sequence). The CDR3 here is CASSTGQGLYNEQFF. The CDR3, as DNA: TGTGCCAGTAGTACGGGACAGGGACTTTACAATGAGCAGTTCTTC.

This clonotype showed up many times. The rearrangement joins TRBV2 to TRBJ2-1; 16 positions agree with TRBD2. V was pared by 7 bases and J by 7 bases, with 10 bases of the junction left unmatched. This CDR3 contains 17 residues. Germline CDR1 reads SNHLY; CDR2 reads FYNNEI. The CDR3 protein is CASTPQGLAGGGNEQFF. CDR3 nucleotides: TGTGCCAGCACCCCACAGGGACTAGCGGGAGGGGGTAATGAGCAGTTCTTC.

This clonotype appeared many times. The V gene is TRBV12-3 or TRBV12-4, the J gene TRBJ2-7; the D call may be TRBD1 or TRBD2 (5 bases each). This CDR3 spans 15 amino acids. Trimming shortened V by 6 bases and J by 0 bases, and 15 bases separated the two germline ends. The CDR3 region has the DNA TGTGCCAGCAGGCTGGGGACGGACACCTCCTACGAGCAGTACTTC. This codes for CASRLGTDTSYEQYF.

This clonotype came up a few times. The CDR3 reads CARVTGARVDARYGYTF. The CDR3 nucleotides are TGTGCTAGGGTGACAGGAGCTAGGGTGGACGCGCGCTATGGCTACACCTTC. This chain joins TRBV12-5 and TRBJ1-2; D perhaps matches TRBD1 (6 bases). There are 17 residues in the CDR3. Per the germline V gene, CDR1 is LGHNT and CDR2 is FRNRAP. V shed 9 bases and J shed 4 bases, with 27 bases lying between them.

This clonotype came up many times. This chain connects TRBV28 to TRBJ1-1; 7 nucleotides agree with TRBD1. The length of the CDR3 is 14 residues. The germline V gene encodes CDR1 MDHEN and CDR2 SYDVKM. Trimming took 7 bases from V and 0 from J; bases not matched to a gene: 5. Here the CDR3 DNA reads TGTGCCAGCACCTCGGACAGGATGAACACTGAAGCTTTCTTT. Its translation is CASTSDRMNTEAFF.

This clonotype has ten or more counts. V is TRBV7-9 and J is TRBJ2-1; 7 nucleotides align to TRBD2. After removal of 2 bases from V and 6 bases from J, the junction contained 7 bases not matched to a gene. This CDR3 is 15 amino acids long. The germline gives CDR1 SEHNR, CDR2 FQNEAQ (reference sequence). The DNA of the CDR3 is TGTGCCAGCAGCTTAAGGACTAGAAACTTCAATGAGCAGTTCTTC. Translation: CASSLRTRNFNEQFF. Filled out from reference TRBV7-9 and TRBJ2-1, the complete variable domain reads DTGVSQNPRHKITKRGQNVTFRCDPISEHNRLYWYRQTLGQGPEFLTYFQNEAQLEKSRLLSDRFSAERPKGSFSTLEIQRTEQGDSAMYLCASSLRTRNFNEQFFGPGTRLTVL.